Presented here are 8 T cell receptor beta chains from one specimen sequenced in a study of T-cell memory formation after mild COVID-19. Each CDR3 protein is one row after TCRdb ran MiXCR on the 5' RACE reads. The sample comprises 300,000 to 400,000 distinct CDR3 sequences, 14% of which are singletons, and roughly 22% rests with the top ten. Specimen: PBMCs or a T cell subset sorted from them (not recorded which). Receptors were obtained from a man younger than 35 who had mild COVID-19 (a few samples of this study predate the infection). Cell type and time point are not known.

This chain connects TRBV5-1 to TRBJ2-1, with a tentative D call TRBD2 (5 bases). Deletions cut 5 bases from V and 0 bases from J, with 6 bases between. The CDR3 is made up of 13 amino acids. From germline, CDR1 is SGHRS and CDR2 YFSETQ. The DNA of the CDR3 is TGCGCCAGCAGAGCGGTCTCCTACAATGAGCAGTTCTTC. It codes for CASRAVSYNEQFF.

This clonotype was seen ten or more times. The chain links TRBV4-2 to TRBJ2-1; TRBD2 agrees at 12 bases. The V and J ends lost 6 bases and 2 bases, in that order; junction bases with no gene match: 20. The CDR3 is 21 residues long. Germline V CDR1 and CDR2: LGHNA, YNFKEQ. CDR3 in DNA: TGTGCCAGCAGACCCACCCTCACTAGCGGGGGGCTGCTCAGTGCCTACAATGAGCAGTTCTTC. It specifies CASRPTLTSGGLLSAYNEQFF.

The J gene is TRBJ2-5, the V gene TRBV24-1, with 9 bases identical to TRBD1. The CDR3 is made up of 16 amino acids. The trim removed 6 bases at V and 4 bases at J, leaving 11 bases unmatched. Looked up from germline, CDR1 is KGHDR and CDR2 is SFDVKD. The DNA of the CDR3 is TGTGCCACCAGTCCCGGGACAGGGAAGTTGGGAGAGACCCAGTACTTC. This gives the protein CATSPGTGKLGETQYF.

The chain carries TRBV5-1 and TRBJ2-1; tentative D call: TRBD2 (5 bases). Per germline, CDR1 SGHRS and CDR2 YFSETQ. The V end was cut by 0 bases, the J end by 6 bases, with 7 bases between. The CDR3 loop spans 13 amino acids. In nucleotides, the CDR3 is TGCGCCAGCAGCTTGGCCGCGGGCAATGAGCAGTTCTTC. This translates into CASSLAAGNEQFF.

The V call is TRBV9, the J call TRBJ2-7; TRBD2 is a possible D gene (6 bases). This CDR3 region has 16 residues. V was clipped by 3 bases and J by 3 bases, with 19 bases between them. Germline loops: CDR1 SGDLS, CDR2 YYNGEE. CDR3 sequence (DNA): TGTGCCAGCAGCGCCACCGAAGGGGCGGGGTACTACGAGCAGTACTTC. It codes for CASSATEGAGYYEQYF.

This clonotype has just a few counts. The V call is TRBV12-3 or TRBV12-4, the J call TRBJ2-1; TRBD2 matches 7 bases. With 7 bases clipped from V and 10 bases from J, the junction kept 13 bases outside the gene matches. This CDR3 comprises 14 residues. For the CDR3, the DNA is TGTGCCAGCATATCGCGGGGGACTGTAAGCGAGCAGTTCTTC. Translation gives CASISRGTVSEQFF.

This clonotype turned up a few times. The rearrangement links TRBV12-3 or TRBV12-4 to TRBJ2-5, with D possibly being TRBD2 (5 bases). V was trimmed by 6 bases and J by 2 bases, leaving 22 bases between them. The CDR3 has 17 amino acids. In DNA form, the CDR3 reads TGTGCCAGCAGCCTGGGTAAATTTGGAGGTAGTCAAGAGACCCAGTACTTC. It codes for CASSLGKFGGSQETQYF.

A few counts support this clonotype. The V call is TRBV6-1, the J call TRBJ1-2; tentatively, D is TRBD1 (6 bases). V was cut by 6 bases and J by 1 base, with 15 bases left in between. Germline CDR1 MNHNS, CDR2 SASEGT. The CDR3 is 15 residues long. CDR3 residues: CASSPGGAGNYGYTF. CDR3 coding DNA: TGTGCCAGCAGCCCCGGGGGGGCCGGTAACTATGGCTACACCTTC.